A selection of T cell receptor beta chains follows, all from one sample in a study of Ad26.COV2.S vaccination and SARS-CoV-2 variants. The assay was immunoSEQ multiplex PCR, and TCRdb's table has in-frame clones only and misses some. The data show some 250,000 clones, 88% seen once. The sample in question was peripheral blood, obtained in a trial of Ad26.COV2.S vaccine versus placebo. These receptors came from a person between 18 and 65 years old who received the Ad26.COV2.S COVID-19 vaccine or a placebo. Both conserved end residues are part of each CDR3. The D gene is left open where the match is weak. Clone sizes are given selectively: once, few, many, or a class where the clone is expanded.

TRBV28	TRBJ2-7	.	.	CASSSPSTSYEQYF	TGTGCCAGCAGCAGCCCATCTACCTCCTACGAGCAGTACTTC
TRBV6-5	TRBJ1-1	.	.	CASSPVMNTEAFF	TGTGCCAGCAGTCCCGTGATGAACACTGAAGCTTTCTTT
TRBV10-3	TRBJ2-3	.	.	CAISESDRGSGDTQYF	TGTGCCATCAGTGAGTCAGATCGGGGTTCAGGAGATACGCAGTATTTT
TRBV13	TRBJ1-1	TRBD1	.	CASSSTGVNTEAFF	TGTGCCAGCAGCTCGACAGGGGTGAACACTGAAGCTTTCTTT
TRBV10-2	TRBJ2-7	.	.	CASSSTRSYEQYF	TGCGCCAGCAGTTCAACTAGAAGCTACGAGCAGTACTTC
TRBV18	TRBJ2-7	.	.	CASSPHRDAYEQYF	TGTGCCAGCTCACCACACAGGGACGCCTACGAGCAGTACTTC
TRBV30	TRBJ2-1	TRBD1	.	CAWSRDRVYNEQFF	TGTGCCTGGAGCCGGGACAGGGTGTACAATGAGCAGTTCTTC
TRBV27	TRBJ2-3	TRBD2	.	CASSFYGTSGRGDTQYF	TGTGCCAGCAGTTTCTACGGGACTAGCGGGAGAGGCGATACGCAGTATTTT
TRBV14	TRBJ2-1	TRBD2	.	CASSQDRGLSGGWTNNEQFF	TGTGCCAGCAGCCAAGATAGGGGCCTGTCGGGAGGTTGGACAAACAATGAGCAGTTCTTC
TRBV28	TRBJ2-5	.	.	CASSWGGAVQETQYF	TGTGCCAGCAGTTGGGGGGGGGCTGTACAAGAGACCCAGTACTTC
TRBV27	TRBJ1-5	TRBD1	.	CASRADRDSNQPQHF	TGTGCCAGCAGAGCCGACAGGGATAGCAATCAGCCCCAGCATTTT
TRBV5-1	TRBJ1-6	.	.	CASSLGAGNSPLHF	TGCGCCAGCAGCTTGGGGGCAGGGAATTCACCCCTCCACTTT
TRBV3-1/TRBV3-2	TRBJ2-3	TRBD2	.	CASSRRAGVGTDTQYF	TGTGCCAGCAGCCGACGAGCGGGAGTGGGCACAGATACGCAGTATTTT
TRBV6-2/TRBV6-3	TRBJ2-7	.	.	CASSLTVGGRYEQYF	TGTGCCAGCAGTTTGACGGTTGGGGGGAGGTACGAGCAGTACTTC
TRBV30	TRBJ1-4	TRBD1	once	CAWSDRGVNEKLFF	TGTGCCTGGAGCGACAGGGGGGTTAATGAAAAACTGTTTTTT
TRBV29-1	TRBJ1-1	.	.	CSGLQTMNTEAFF	TGCAGCGGTTTACAAACCATGAACACTGAAGCTTTCTTT
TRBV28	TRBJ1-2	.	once	CASSSLPTNYGYTF	TGTGCCAGCAGTTCCCTCCCTACTAACTATGGCTACACCTTC
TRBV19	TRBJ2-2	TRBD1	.	CASSRDSNTGELFF	TGTGCCAGTAGTAGGGACAGCAACACCGGGGAGCTGTTTTTT
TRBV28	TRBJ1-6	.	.	CASSSPPASTDGASPLHF	TGTGCCAGCTCCTCCCCTCCTGCCTCGACAGATGGGGCGTCACCCCTCCACTTT
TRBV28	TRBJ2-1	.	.	CASSLVGLSSNEQFF	TGTGCCAGCAGTTTAGTAGGTCTTTCCAGCAATGAGCAGTTCTTC
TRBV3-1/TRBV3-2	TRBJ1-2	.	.	CASSPSLFGRSNYGYTF	TGTGCCAGCAGCCCTAGCCTGTTTGGACGCTCTAACTATGGCTACACCTTC
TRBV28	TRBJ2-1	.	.	CASSLGPESSYNEQFF	TGTGCCAGCAGTTTGGGACCGGAGAGCTCCTACAATGAGCAGTTCTTC
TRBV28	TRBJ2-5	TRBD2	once	CASTRGQETQYF	TGTGCCAGCACGCGGGGGCAAGAGACCCAGTACTTC